This T cell receptor beta chain is from a study of siplizumab effects on memory and regulatory T cells. As for this clone: Its matching antigen is unknown.

Sequencing used immunoSEQ multiplex PCR; TCRdb keeps in-frame clones, though not all of them. The top ten hold 1.5% to 2% of the sample, which has about 70,000 clones, about 87% seen once. The length of the CDR3 is 15 residues. From germline, CDR1 is SGDLS and CDR2 YYNGEE. The V gene lost 3 bases and the J gene lost 4 bases, with 14 bases spanning the gap. General study results and limits: Proliferating Tregs' suppressive function in siplizumab cultures went unconfirmed.

This sequence joins TRBV9 and TRBJ1-3; tentative D call: TRBD1 (6 bases). The specimen was Tregs sorted from blood. The sequence derives from a human donor in good health. DNA for the CDR3: TGTGCCAGCAGCGCGAGAGGGGGAGGCGGAAACACCATATATTTT. Its protein is CASSARGGGGNTIYF.